This T cell receptor (beta chain) was sequenced in a study of blood T cell repertoires in COVID-19. Sequenced by immunoSEQ multiplex PCR; TCRdb stores in-frame clones only, minus some. The sample has tens of thousands of clones; 90% are singletons. The specimen was peripheral blood. This receptor was taken from an elderly woman with active or convalescent COVID-19.

The CDR3 sequence is CASRRTGSGYGYTF. CDR3 sequence (DNA): TGTGCCAGTAGACGGACAGGGAGCGGCTATGGCTACACCTTC. The chain couples TRBV19 to TRBJ1-2, with 8 bases matching TRBD1. J lost 4 bases, V lost 6 bases, and 7 bases had no gene match. Germline loops: CDR1 LNHDA, CDR2 SQIVND (reference sequence). The CDR3 runs to 14 residues. The entire variable domain, with the rest obtained from reference TRBV19 and TRBJ1-2, is as follows: DGGITQSPKYLFRKEGQNVTLSCEQNLNHDAMYWYRQDPGQGLRLIYYSQIVNDFQKGDIAEGYSVSREKKESFPLTVTSAQKNPTAFYLCASRRTGSGYGYTFGSGTRLTVV.